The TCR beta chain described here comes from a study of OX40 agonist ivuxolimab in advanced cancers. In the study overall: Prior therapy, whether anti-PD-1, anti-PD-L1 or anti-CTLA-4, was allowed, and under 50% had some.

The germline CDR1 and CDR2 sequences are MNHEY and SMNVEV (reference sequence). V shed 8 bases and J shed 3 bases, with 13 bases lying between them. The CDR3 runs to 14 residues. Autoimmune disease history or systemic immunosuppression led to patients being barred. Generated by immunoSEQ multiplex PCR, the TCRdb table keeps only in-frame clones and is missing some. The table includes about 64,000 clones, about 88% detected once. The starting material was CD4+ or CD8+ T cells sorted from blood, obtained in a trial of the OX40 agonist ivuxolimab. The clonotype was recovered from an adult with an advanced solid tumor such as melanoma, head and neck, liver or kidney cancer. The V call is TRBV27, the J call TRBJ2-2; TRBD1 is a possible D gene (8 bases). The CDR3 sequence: CASRTGRDTGELFF. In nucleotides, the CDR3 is TGTGCCAGCCGGACAGGGAGGGACACCGGGGAGCTGTTTTTT.